Reported below is one T cell receptor (beta chain). The sample originates from a study of blood T cell repertoires in COVID-19. About the study: Whether acute or convalescent, the COVID-19 samples came from the United States, Italy and Spain. T cells, B-cell-depleted T cells, or PBMCs supplied cDNA or gDNA.

The authors' processing: It was from reference gene primer amplification that nucleated cell counts were estimated. Repertoires were generated with immunoSEQ multiplex PCR, while TCRdb's copy carries only in-frame clones and drops some. The V and J calls and clone size are taken from that table; D and trimming were inferred from the DNA. Among tens of thousands of clones listed, under 95% were seen once. The sequenced sample consisted of peripheral blood. The sequence was collected from a man aged 50-60 years with active COVID-19.

The CDR3 DNA reads as TGTGCCAGCTCACCACCGGCAGGGACTGGAAACACCATATATTTT. This translates into CASSPPAGTGNTIYF. J is TRBJ1-3 and V is TRBV18; D might be TRBD1 (5 bases). The CDR3 totals 15 residues. With 0 bases removed from V and 2 bases from J, the gap between germline ends came to 8 bases. From germline, CDR1 is KGHSH and CDR2 LQKENI.